Presented here are 29 T cell receptor beta chains from one specimen sequenced in a study of T cells in Graves' hyperthyroidism and ophthalmopathy. RNA transcripts served as the template for amplifying TCR beta CDR3 regions. An initial round of RT-PCR targeting the TCR CDR3 relied on the HTBI primer set. TCRdb re-derived calls from the multiplex PCR reads in MiXCR, one entry per CDR3 protein. The sample shows over 700,000 distinct CDR3 sequences, 38% of them seen only once. The sample consisted of blood. Source of these receptors: a man aged 18 to 30 with Graves' hyperthyroidism.

J is TRBJ1-5 and V is TRBV10-3, with D perhaps matching TRBD1 (6 bases). V shed 5 bases and J shed 6 bases, with 20 bases lying between them. The CDR3 is 16 amino acids. Germline V CDR1 and CDR2: ENHRY, SYGVKD. CDR3 in DNA: TGTGCCATCAGTCACCCGGGACAAGGTCCGGCTCAGCCCCAGCATTTT. It specifies CAISHPGQGPAQPQHF.

The gene calls are TRBV6-2 or TRBV6-3 and TRBJ1-1; D call uncertain. CDR1 is MNHEY and CDR2 is SVGEGT in the germline V gene. V dropped 10 bases and J dropped 5 bases, with 8 bases sitting between them. The CDR3 has 10 residues. For the CDR3, the DNA is TGTGCCATTTTGGGGACTGAAGCTTTCTTT. As protein: CAILGTEAFF.

V and J are TRBV15 and TRBJ1-5; D is unclear. Trimming removed 8 bases at V and 0 bases at J, with 20 bases between. From germline, CDR1 is LNHNV and CDR2 YYDKDF (reference sequence). The CDR3 contains 17 residues. The CDR3 DNA reads as TGTGCCACCGCGAGAGATAAAGGTGGCAATAGCAATCAGCCCCAGCATTTT. It codes for CATARDKGGNSNQPQHF. The whole variable domain, filled in from reference TRBV15 and TRBJ1-5, reads DAMVIQNPRYQVTQFGKPVTLSCSQTLNHNVMYWYQQKSSQAPKLLFHYYDKDFNNEADTPDNFQSRRPNTSFCFLDIRSPGLGDTAMYLCATARDKGGNSNQPQHFGDGTRLSIL.

V and J are TRBV12-3 or TRBV12-4 and TRBJ1-5, with D unresolved. The CDR3 extends over 14 amino acids. V was shortened by 3 bases and J by 10 bases, with 16 bases between the two germline ends. In nucleotides, the CDR3 is TGTGCCAGCAGTTTTGGAAGGGAGATAGATCCCCAGCATTTT. This gives the protein CASSFGREIDPQHF.

The V call is TRBV7-8, the J call TRBJ1-5; D gene ambiguous. With 5 bases removed from V and 15 bases from J, the gap between germline ends came to 8 bases. Germline V gives CDR1 SGHVS, CDR2 FQNEAQ. CDR3 length: 9 amino acids. CDR3 region: CASSEGLHF. The CDR3 DNA sequence: TGTGCCAGCAGCGAGGGCCTGCATTTT.

The sample holds a few counts of this clonotype. This rearrangement joins TRBV19 to TRBJ1-1, with no clear D. This CDR3 contains 16 residues. Germline CDR1 is LNHDA and CDR2 is SQIVND (reference sequence). V lost 1 base and J lost 2, with 14 bases in between. The CDR3 nucleotides read TGTGCCAGTAGTATAGGGTGGGAACAGCTAAACACTGAAGCTTTCTTT. It is translated as CASSIGWEQLNTEAFF.

This clonotype was seen a handful of times. This chain connects TRBV7-2 to TRBJ1-1, with a tentative D call TRBD1 (6 bases). The germline V gene has CDR1 SGHTA and CDR2 FQGNSA. There are 15 residues in the CDR3. Trimming left V 11 bases short and J 1 base short, with 20 bases between. The CDR3 is CAWSPWTVGNTEAFF. The CDR3 DNA is TGTGCCTGGAGCCCCTGGACAGTTGGGAACACTGAAGCTTTCTTT.

This clonotype was observed at least ten times. V is TRBV10-3 and J is TRBJ2-7, with 9 bases identical to TRBD2. The germline gives CDR1 ENHRY, CDR2 SYGVKD. The CDR3 loop spans 16 amino acids. Losses at the gene ends were 5 bases for V and 1 base for J; bases not matched to a gene: 9. CDR3 amino acids: CAISSGRLAGSYEQYF. CDR3 sequence (DNA): TGTGCCATCAGTTCAGGCAGGCTAGCGGGATCCTACGAGCAGTACTTC.

This clonotype has just a few counts. The chain is built from TRBV5-1 and TRBJ1-1; D not certain. The germline CDR1 and CDR2 sequences are SGHRS and YFSETQ. V was cut by 0 bases and J by 5 bases, with 8 bases left in between. This CDR3 comprises 13 residues. For the CDR3, the DNA is TGCGCCAGCAGCTTGGGAGAAGAGACTGAAGCTTTCTTT. It codes for CASSLGEETEAFF.

The chain joins TRBV5-1 to TRBJ2-7; D not resolved. Per germline, CDR1 SGHRS and CDR2 YFSETQ. CDR3 length equals 14 residues. Trimming took off 4 bases at V and 2 bases at J, with 13 bases between the two ends. The CDR3 sequence is CASSSGNRPYEQYF. The CDR3, as DNA: TGCGCCAGCAGCAGTGGAAACCGACCCTACGAGCAGTACTTC. The variable domain in full, with the rest retrieved from reference TRBV5-1 and TRBJ2-7, is KAGVTQTPRYLIKTRGQQVTLSCSPISGHRSVSWYQQTPGQGLQFLFEYFSETQRNKGNFPGRFSGRQFSNSRSEMNVSTLELGDSALYLCASSSGNRPYEQYFGPGTRLTVT.

The rearrangement uses TRBV12-3 or TRBV12-4 and TRBJ1-5; possible D gene TRBD1, 5 bases. Trimming took 1 base from V and 7 from J, leaving 11 bases between them. The CDR3 extends over 14 amino acids. The CDR3 spells CASSLGGAEQPQHF. The CDR3, as DNA: TGTGCCAGCAGTTTAGGGGGCGCGGAACAGCCCCAGCATTTT.

V gene TRBV12-3 or TRBV12-4 combines with J gene TRBJ1-1, with D perhaps matching TRBD1 (5 bases). The CDR3 has 12 residues. The V and J ends lost 7 bases and 6 bases respectively, with 12 bases between them. The CDR3 region has the DNA TGTGCCAGCACCCCAGGGCCGGCTGAAGCTTTCTTT. This encodes CASTPGPAEAFF.

This clonotype came up a few times. This chain uses TRBV7-9 with TRBJ2-7; 8 positions match TRBD1. The CDR3 has 16 amino acids. The J segment lost 7 bases and the V segment lost 4 bases, leaving 15 bases of the junction unmatched. CDR1 and CDR2 from the germline V gene are SEHNR and FQNEAQ (reference sequence). The CDR3 protein is CASSSPSDRAFEEQYF. The CDR3 nucleotides read TGTGCCAGCAGCTCCCCCTCGGACAGGGCCTTCGAGGAGCAGTACTTC.

This clonotype appeared many times. The junction does not match germline at one end; this may be a read error. The chain is built from TRBV29-1 and TRBJ2-2; D not certain. CDR1 SQVTM and CDR2 ANQGSEA come from the germline V gene. This CDR3 has 13 amino acids. CDR3 DNA: TGCAGTGTTGCGGCACTCGTAACCGGGGAGCTGTTTTTT. Its translation: CSVAALVTGELFF.

This clonotype was seen only a few times. The chain has TRBV6-4 and TRBJ1-3; weak D call: TRBD1 (5 bases). Trimming left V 7 bases short and J 8 bases short, with 18 bases between. Germline values: CDR1 MRHNA, CDR2 SNTAGT. The CDR3 runs 14 residues. CDR3 amino acids: CASTRGAGTDTIYF. CDR3 DNA sequence: TGTGCCAGCACTCGCGGAGCAGGGACGGACACCATATATTTT.

This clonotype was seen only a few times. The chain combines TRBV7-2 with TRBJ1-5; D not resolved. Germline values: CDR1 SGHTA, CDR2 FQGNSA. Trimming stripped 3 bases from V and 7 bases from J, with 10 bases between. This CDR3 contains 13 residues. CDR3 amino acids: CASSLTGVQPQHF. The CDR3 DNA follows: TGTGCCAGCAGCTTGACCGGGGTACAGCCCCAGCATTTT.

Remarks on this clonotype: At one boundary the junction diverges from the germline segment, which might be a read error. The V and J genes are TRBV5-1 and TRBJ1-1; 9 nucleotides line up with TRBD1. This CDR3 region has 11 residues. CDR1 is SGHRS and CDR2 is YFSETQ in the germline V gene. CDR3 region: CASSLGQGRFF. CDR3 coding DNA: TGTGCCAGCAGCTTGGGACAGGGTAGATTCTTT.

The rearrangement uses TRBV5-1 and TRBJ1-4; 7 bases agree with TRBD1. CDR1 and CDR2 (germline): SGHRS, YFSETQ. V was clipped by 7 bases and J by 4 bases; unmatched bases: 10. This CDR3 is 15 amino acids long. The CDR3 is CASGREGADNEKLFF. The DNA for the CDR3 is TGCGCCAGCGGACGAGAGGGGGCTGATAATGAAAAACTGTTTTTT.

Details on this clonotype: No conserved phenylalanine or tryptophan is present at the end of the CDR3, so a read error is the likely explanation. V usage is TRBV7-2 and J usage is TRBJ1-1; 7 nucleotides align to TRBD1. Germline-derived CDR1 and CDR2 are SGHTA and FQGNSA. Germline trimming cut 5 bases from V and 10 bases from J; bases unmatched to any gene: 10. CDR3 length: 13 amino acids. CDR3 DNA sequence: TGTGCCAGCAGCCCGGGACAGCTATTGAGAGCTTTCCTT. This sequence encodes CASSPGQLLRAFL.

This clonotype showed up just a few times. The chain combines TRBV6-1 with TRBJ2-7; D is tentatively TRBD1 or TRBD2 (5 bases each). Per the germline V gene, CDR1 is MNHNS and CDR2 is SASEGT. This CDR3 contains 13 residues. Between the trimmed V and J ends, which lost 11 bases and 2 bases, there was a span of 16 bases. CDR3 protein: CAHTGTKPYEQYF. The CDR3 nucleotides read TGTGCCCACACCGGGACGAAGCCCTACGAGCAGTACTTC.

The chain couples TRBV5-1 to TRBJ1-3; 7 nucleotides line up with TRBD1. The germline gives CDR1 SGHRS, CDR2 YFSETQ. The trim removed 3 bases at V and 0 bases at J, leaving 6 bases unmatched. The CDR3 has 16 amino acids. The CDR3 reads CASSSRQGHSGNTIYF. DNA of the CDR3: TGCGCCAGCAGCTCCCGACAGGGCCACTCTGGAAACACCATATATTTT.

This clonotype was recorded many times. Written as DNA, the CDR3 is TGTGCCAGCAGAACGAACTGGGAAGAGACCCAGTACTTC. Translated, it gives CASRTNWEETQYF. This sequence joins TRBV13 and TRBJ2-5; no definite D call. V was shortened by 6 bases and J by 3 bases, with 11 bases between the two germline ends. Germline V gene sequence: CDR1 PRHDT, CDR2 FYEKMQ (reference sequence). The CDR3 is 13 amino acids. The complete variable domain, with remaining parts taken from reference TRBV13 and TRBJ2-5, reads AAGVIQSPRHLIKEKRETATLKCYPIPRHDTVYWYQQGPGQDPQFLISFYEKMQSDKGSIPDRFSAQQFSDYHSELNMSSLELGDSALYFCASRTNWEETQYFGPGTRLLVL.

With respect to this clonotype: Possible read error: a much larger clone is one base away. This rearrangement joins TRBV12-3 or TRBV12-4 to TRBJ1-1; D is unclear. The CDR3 is 13 amino acids. The CDR3 is CAGNLGLNSEAFF. As DNA, the CDR3 is TGTGCCGGCAACCTGGGCCTGAACTCTGAAGCTTTCTTT.

This clonotype appeared a few times. The chain links TRBV19 to TRBJ2-7; 11 positions match TRBD1. This CDR3 has 14 residues. The V gene end was trimmed by 5 bases and the J gene end by 3 bases; junction bases not matched to a gene: 3. The germline V gene has CDR1 LNHDA and CDR2 SQIVND (reference sequence). This CDR3 reads CASSADRGLYEQYF. The CDR3 DNA sequence: TGTGCCAGTAGTGCGGACAGGGGGCTCTACGAGCAGTACTTC.

Details on this clonotype: Being one base from a much bigger clone, this may be a read error. The rearrangement links TRBV9 to TRBJ2-5; no firm D call. Trimming took 4 bases from V and 7 from J, leaving 11 bases between them. Germline CDR1 is SGDLS and CDR2 is YYNGEE. CDR3 size: 12 residues. The CDR3 sequence is CASSTEKGTQYF. CDR3 DNA: TGTGCCAGCAGCACCGAAAAAGGGACCCAGTACTTC.

The V and J genes are TRBV4-1 and TRBJ2-5, with no clear D. Trimming took off 4 bases at V and 5 bases at J, with 17 bases between the two ends. CDR1 and CDR2 (germline): MGHRA, YSYEKL. The CDR3 covers 15 residues. The CDR3 DNA reads as TGCGCCAGCAGCCCAGGCGTGGGTCTAAGGGAGACCCAGTACTTC. Protein: CASSPGVGLRETQYF.

This rearrangement joins TRBV12-3 or TRBV12-4 to TRBJ2-7, with a tentative D call TRBD1 (6 bases). The CDR3 covers 14 residues. Trimming removed 7 bases at V and 3 bases at J, with 16 bases between. CDR3 sequence reads: CASNSQGIGYEQYF. CDR3 sequence (DNA): TGTGCCAGCAACTCACAGGGTATAGGCTACGAGCAGTACTTC.

The CDR3 sequence: CASRSIGANVLTF. The CDR3 DNA reads as TGTGCCAGTAGGTCGATCGGGGCCAACGTCCTGACTTTC. The chain carries TRBV19 and TRBJ2-6; no reliable D call. CDR1 and CDR2 from the germline V gene are LNHDA and SQIVND (reference sequence). The V end was cut by 6 bases, the J end by 4 bases, with 7 bases between. The CDR3 loop spans 13 amino acids.

As to this clonotype: A read error may explain this, as a much larger clone is one base away. This chain joins TRBV15 and TRBJ1-1; 7 bases line up with TRBD1. Trimming at V came to 2 bases and at J to 4 bases, leaving 4 bases not matched to a gene. This CDR3 comprises 14 residues. Germline-derived CDR1 and CDR2 are LNHNV and YYDKDF (reference sequence). CDR3 residues: CATSRNTGATEAFF. For the CDR3, the DNA is TGTGCCACCAGCAGAAATACAGGGGCCACTGAAGCTTTCTTT.